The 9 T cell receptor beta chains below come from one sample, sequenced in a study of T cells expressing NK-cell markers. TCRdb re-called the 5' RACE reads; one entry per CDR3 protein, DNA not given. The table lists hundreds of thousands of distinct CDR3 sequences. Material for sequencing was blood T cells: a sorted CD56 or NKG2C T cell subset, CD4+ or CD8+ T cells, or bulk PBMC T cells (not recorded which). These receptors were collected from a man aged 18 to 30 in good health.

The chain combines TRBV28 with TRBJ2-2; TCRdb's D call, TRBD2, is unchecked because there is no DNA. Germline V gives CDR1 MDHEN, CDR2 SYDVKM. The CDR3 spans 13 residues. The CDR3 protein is CASSREGIGELFF.

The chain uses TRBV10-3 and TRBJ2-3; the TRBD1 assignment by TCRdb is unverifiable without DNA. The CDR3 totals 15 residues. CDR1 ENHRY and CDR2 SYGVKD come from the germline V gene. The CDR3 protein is CAISESTGVADTQYF.

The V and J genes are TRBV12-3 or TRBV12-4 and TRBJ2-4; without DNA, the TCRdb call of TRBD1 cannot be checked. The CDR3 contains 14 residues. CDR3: CASKGTRAEHIQYF.

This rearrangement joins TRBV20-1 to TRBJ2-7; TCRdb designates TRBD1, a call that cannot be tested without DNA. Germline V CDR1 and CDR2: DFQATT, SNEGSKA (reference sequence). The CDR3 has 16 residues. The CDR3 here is CSARDTGQGLSYEQYF.

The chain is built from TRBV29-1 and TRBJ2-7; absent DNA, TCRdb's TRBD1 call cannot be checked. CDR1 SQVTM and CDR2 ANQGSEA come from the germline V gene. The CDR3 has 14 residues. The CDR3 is CSVGRGGYPYEQYF.

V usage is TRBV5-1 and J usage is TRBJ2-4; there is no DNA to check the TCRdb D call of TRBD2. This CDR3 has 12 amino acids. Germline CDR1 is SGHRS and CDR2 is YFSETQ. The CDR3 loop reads CASSLIAVPKYF. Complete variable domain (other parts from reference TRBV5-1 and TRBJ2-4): KAGVTQTPRYLIKTRGQQVTLSCSPISGHRSVSWYQQTPGQGLQFLFEYFSETQRNKGNFPGRFSGRQFSNSRSEMNVSTLELGDSALYLCASSLIAVPKYFGAGTRLSVL.

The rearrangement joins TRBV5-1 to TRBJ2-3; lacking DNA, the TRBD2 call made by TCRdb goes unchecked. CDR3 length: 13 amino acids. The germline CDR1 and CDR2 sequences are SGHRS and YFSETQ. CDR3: CASRSVDYYTQYF. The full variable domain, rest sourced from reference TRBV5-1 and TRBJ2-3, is KAGVTQTPRYLIKTRGQQVTLSCSPISGHRSVSWYQQTPGQGLQFLFEYFSETQRNKGNFPGRFSGRQFSNSRSEMNVSTLELGDSALYLCASRSVDYYTQYFGPGTRLTVL.

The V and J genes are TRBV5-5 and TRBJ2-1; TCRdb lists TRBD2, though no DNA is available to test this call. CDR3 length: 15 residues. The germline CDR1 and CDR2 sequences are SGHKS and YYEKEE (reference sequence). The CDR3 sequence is CASSPGTSLLDEQFF.

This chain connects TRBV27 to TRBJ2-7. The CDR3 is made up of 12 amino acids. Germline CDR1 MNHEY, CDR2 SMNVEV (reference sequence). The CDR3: CASSFNSYEQYF.